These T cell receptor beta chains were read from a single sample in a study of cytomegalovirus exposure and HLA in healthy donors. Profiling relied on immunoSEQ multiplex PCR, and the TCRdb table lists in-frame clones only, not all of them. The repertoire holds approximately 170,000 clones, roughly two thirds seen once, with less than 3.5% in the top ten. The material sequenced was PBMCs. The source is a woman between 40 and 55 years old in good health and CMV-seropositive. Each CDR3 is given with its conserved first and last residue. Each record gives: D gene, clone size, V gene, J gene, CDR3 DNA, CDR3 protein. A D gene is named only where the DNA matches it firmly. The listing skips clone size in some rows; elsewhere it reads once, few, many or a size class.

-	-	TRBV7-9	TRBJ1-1	TGTGCCAGCACCGACAGAGGTACTGAAGCTTTCTTT	CASTDRGTEAFF
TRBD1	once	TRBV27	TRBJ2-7	TGTGCCAGCCTGGGGAGAGACAGGGGAAGACGGCAGTACTTC	CASLGRDRGRRQYF
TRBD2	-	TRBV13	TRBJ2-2	TGTGCCAGCACCCCCCCACGTGGGACTAGCGGGGGCCTAACCGGGGAGCTGTTTTTT	CASTPPRGTSGGLTGELFF
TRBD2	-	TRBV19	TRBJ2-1	TGTGCCAGTAGTATAGAGCCGTGGACTAGGGCCCTCGGAAAGCAGTTCTTC	CASSIEPWTRALGKQFF
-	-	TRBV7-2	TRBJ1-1	TGTGCCAGCAGCTCAGGGGCGGGCCCTTGGCGGGCTTTCTTT	CASSSGAGPWRAFF
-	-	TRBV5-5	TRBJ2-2	TGTGCCAGCAGCTTGGACAGGAGAGCCGGGGAGCTGTTTTTT	CASSLDRRAGELFF
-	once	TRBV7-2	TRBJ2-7	TGTGCCAGCAGCTTCCCGGGACAAGTCTACGAGCAGTACTTC	CASSFPGQVYEQYF
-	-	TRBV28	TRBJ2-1	TGTGCCATGTCTAGCGCAGGGAATGAGCAGTTCTTC	CAMSSAGNEQFF
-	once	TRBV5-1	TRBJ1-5	TGCGCCAGCAGCTTGGAAGGAGGAAATCAGCCCCAGAATTTT	CASSLEGGNQPQNF
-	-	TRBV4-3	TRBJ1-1	TGCGCCAGCAGCCAAGAGAGGGGCAGGGGCAACACTGAAGCTTTCTTT	CASSQERGRGNTEAFF
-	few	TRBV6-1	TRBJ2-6	TGTGCCAGCAGTGAAACGGCGGGATGGACCTCTGGGGCCAACGTCCTGACTTTC	CASSETAGWTSGANVLTF
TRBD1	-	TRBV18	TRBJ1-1	TGTGCCAGCTCAGTGGGACAGGACACTGAAGCTTTCTTT	CASSVGQDTEAFF
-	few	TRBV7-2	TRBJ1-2	TGTGCCAGCAGCCGAGACAGGTTTAACTATGGCTACACCTTC	CASSRDRFNYGYTF
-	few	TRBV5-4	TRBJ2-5	TGTGCCAGCAGCCCACCCGGGACTCAAGAGACCCAGTACTTC	CASSPPGTQETQYF
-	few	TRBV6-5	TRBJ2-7	TGTGCCAGCAGTTGGGCGGGGACCTACGAGCAGTACTTC	CASSWAGTYEQYF
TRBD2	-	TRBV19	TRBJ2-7	TGTGCCAGTAGTATAGCGACTAGCGGGAGGGTTGCCAACGAGCAGTACTTC	CASSIATSGRVANEQYF
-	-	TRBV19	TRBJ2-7	TGTGCCAGTAGTATGGCAGCGGATTTCTACGAGCAGTACTTC	CASSMAADFYEQYF
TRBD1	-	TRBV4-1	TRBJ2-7	TGCGCCAGCAGCCAAGTAGGGGGCTGGTACGAGCAGTACTTC	CASSQVGGWYEQYF
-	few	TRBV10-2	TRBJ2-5	TGCGCCAGCAGTGGGGTGTGGGGGGAGTACCAAGAGACCCAGTACTTC	CASSGVWGEYQETQYF
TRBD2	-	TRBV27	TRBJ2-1	TGTGCCAGCAGTTTAAGAGGTAGCGGGGGGAGGAATGAGCAGTTCTTC	CASSLRGSGGRNEQFF
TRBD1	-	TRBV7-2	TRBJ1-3	TGTGCCAGCAGCTTATCCGACAGGGTAAACACCATATATTTT	CASSLSDRVNTIYF
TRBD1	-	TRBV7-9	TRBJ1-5	TGTGCCAGCAGCTCCACAGGGGGCGGTCAGCCCCAGCATTTT	CASSSTGGGQPQHF
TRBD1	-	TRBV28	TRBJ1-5	TGTGCCAGCGGTGCCGCCGGGGACAGGGGTCCTCAGCCCCAGCATTTT	CASGAAGDRGPQPQHF
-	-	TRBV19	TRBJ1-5	TGTGCCAGCCAGATTACGCAGGGGCACAATCAGCCCCAGCATTTT	CASQITQGHNQPQHF
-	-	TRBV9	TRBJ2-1	TGTGCCAGCAGCGTAGATCCCCCGGGGATCTCCTACAATGAGCAGTTCTTC	CASSVDPPGISYNEQFF
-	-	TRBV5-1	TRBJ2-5	TGCGCCAGCAGCGCGCTCGGTTTAGAGACCCAGTACTTC	CASSALGLETQYF
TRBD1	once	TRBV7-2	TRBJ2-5	TGTGCCAGCAGCACAAGGGACAGGGCCGAGACCCAGTACTTC	CASSTRDRAETQYF
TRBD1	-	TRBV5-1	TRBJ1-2	TGCGCCAGCAGCTTAGGGGACAGTAACTATGGCTACACCTTC	CASSLGDSNYGYTF
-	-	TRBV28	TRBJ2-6	TGTGCCAGCAGTTTAATAGGGGTTACGGGCGGGGCCAACGTCCTGACTTTC	CASSLIGVTGGANVLTF
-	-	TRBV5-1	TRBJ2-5	TGCGCCAGCAGCTTGATCCCAGGGGAAGAGACCCAGTACTTC	CASSLIPGEETQYF
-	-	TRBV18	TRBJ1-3	TGTGCCAGCTCATCGGAGTTCTCTGGAAACACCATATATTTT	CASSSEFSGNTIYF
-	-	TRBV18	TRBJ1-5	TGTGCCAGCTCACCTCAGTCCGGAGATCAGCCCCAGCATTTT	CASSPQSGDQPQHF
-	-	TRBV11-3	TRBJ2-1	TGTGCCAGCAGCCCTAGCTCCTACAATGAGCAGTTCTTC	CASSPSSYNEQFF
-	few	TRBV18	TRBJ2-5	TGTGCCAGCTCACCACCGGGTAGCAAAGAGACCCAGTACTTC	CASSPPGSKETQYF
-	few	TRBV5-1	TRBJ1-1	TGCGCCAGCAGCTTGGGGGAGAGCGACACTGAAGCTTTCTTT	CASSLGESDTEAFF
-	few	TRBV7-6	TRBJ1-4	TGTGCCAGCAGCCTCGACCCCCGGTGGCGGACTAATGAAAAACTGTTTTTT	CASSLDPRWRTNEKLFF
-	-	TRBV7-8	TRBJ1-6	TGTGCCAGCATGCGGGGGCGTTGGTATAATTCACCCCTCCACTTT	CASMRGRWYNSPLHF
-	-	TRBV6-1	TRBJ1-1	TGTGCCAGCAGTGTGGACACCGTGCTTGAAGCTTTCTTT	CASSVDTVLEAFF
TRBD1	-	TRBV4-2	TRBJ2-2	TGTGCCAGCAGCCCCGGGGGACAGGTTTTCACCGGGGAGCTGTTTTTT	CASSPGGQVFTGELFF
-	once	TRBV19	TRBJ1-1	TGTGCCATTCAACGAGGGAACACTGAAGCTTTCTTT	CAIQRGNTEAFF
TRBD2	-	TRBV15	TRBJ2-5	TGTGCCACCAGCAGAGACTTAGTAGCGGGCCAAGAGACCCAGTACTTC	CATSRDLVAGQETQYF
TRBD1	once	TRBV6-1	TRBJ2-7	TGTGCCAGCAGTCCAACCCAAGGGGGCGGCCACGAGCAGTACTTC	CASSPTQGGGHEQYF
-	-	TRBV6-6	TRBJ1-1	TGTGCCAGCAGTACCACATTGAACACTGAAGCTTTCTTT	CASSTTLNTEAFF
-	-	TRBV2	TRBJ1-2	TGTGCCAGCAGCGCCACAGGGTCCCTGGGTGGCTACACCTTC	CASSATGSLGGYTF
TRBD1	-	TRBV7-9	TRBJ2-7	TGTGCCAGCAGTCGTGGGACAGGGGATAACGAGCAGTACTTC	CASSRGTGDNEQYF
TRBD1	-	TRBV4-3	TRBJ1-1	TGCGCCAGCAGCCAAGAACCCTACCGACAGGGCAACACTGAAGCTTTCTTT	CASSQEPYRQGNTEAFF
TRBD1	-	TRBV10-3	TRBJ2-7	TGTGCCATCAGGGACAGGGAGTACGAGCAGTACTTC	CAIRDREYEQYF
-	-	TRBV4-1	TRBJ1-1	TGCGCCAGCAGCCAAGTAGCCAGCACTGAAGCTTTCTTT	CASSQVASTEAFF
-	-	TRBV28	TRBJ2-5	TGTGCCAGCAGTTTAGAGAGGTTACAAGAGACCCAGTACTTC	CASSLERLQETQYF
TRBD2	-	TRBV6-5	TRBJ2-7	TGTGCCAGCAGTTACTCCGCGGGGGGGCCCCACGAGCAGTACTTC	CASSYSAGGPHEQYF